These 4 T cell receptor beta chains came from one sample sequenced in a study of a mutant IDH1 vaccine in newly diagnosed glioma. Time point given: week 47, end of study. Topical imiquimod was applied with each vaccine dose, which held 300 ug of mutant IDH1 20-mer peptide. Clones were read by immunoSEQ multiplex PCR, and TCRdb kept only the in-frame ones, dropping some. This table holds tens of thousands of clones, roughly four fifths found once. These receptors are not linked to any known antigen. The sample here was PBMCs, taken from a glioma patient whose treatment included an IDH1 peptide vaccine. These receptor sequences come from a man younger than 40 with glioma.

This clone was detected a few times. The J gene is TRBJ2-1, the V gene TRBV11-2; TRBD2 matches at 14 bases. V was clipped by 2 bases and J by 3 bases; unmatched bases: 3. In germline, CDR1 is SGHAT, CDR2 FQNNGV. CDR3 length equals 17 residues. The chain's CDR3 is CASSLLGTSGGYNEQFF. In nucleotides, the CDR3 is TGTGCCAGCAGCTTACTCGGGACTAGCGGGGGCTACAATGAGCAGTTCTTC.

Here the CDR3 DNA reads TGTGCCAGTAGGCTGAGTCAGACGAACACCGGGGAGCTGTTTTTT. This codes for CASRLSQTNTGELFF. The rearrangement uses TRBV19 and TRBJ2-2; no clear D. The CDR3 is 15 residues long. Germline V gene data show CDR1 as LNHDA and CDR2 as SQIVND (reference sequence). Trimming shortened V by 6 bases and J by 0 bases, and 11 bases separated the two germline ends.

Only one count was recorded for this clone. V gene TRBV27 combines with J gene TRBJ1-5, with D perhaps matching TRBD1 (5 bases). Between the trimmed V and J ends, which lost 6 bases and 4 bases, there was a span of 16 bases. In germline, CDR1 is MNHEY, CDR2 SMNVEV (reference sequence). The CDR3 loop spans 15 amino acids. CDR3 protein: CASSPGGVLNQPQHF. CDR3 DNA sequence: TGTGCCAGCAGCCCCGGGGGGGTTCTTAATCAGCCCCAGCATTTT.

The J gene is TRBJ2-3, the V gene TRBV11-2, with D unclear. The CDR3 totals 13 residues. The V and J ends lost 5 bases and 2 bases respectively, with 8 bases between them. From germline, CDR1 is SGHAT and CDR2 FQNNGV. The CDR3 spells CASSTQNTDTQYF. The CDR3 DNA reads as TGTGCCAGCAGCACACAAAACACAGATACGCAGTATTTT.